This paragraph reports one T cell receptor beta chain. Its antigen is undetermined. Sampled while nominally healthy, donors likely had unrecorded immune exposures. Vbeta (60) and Jbeta (13) primers were used in the PCR. Method: immunoSEQ multiplex PCR; TCRdb's copy keeps in-frame clones and lacks some. Of fewer than 80,000 clones listed, 71% were seen once; the top ten hold approximately 23%. These data come from a study of cytomegalovirus exposure and HLA in healthy donors. Study conclusions and caveats: Cytomegalovirus status, reportedly, was diagnosed with high specificity and sensitivity by the classifier. Some TCR beta chains (more than 150 of them) were listed as cytomegalovirus-associated.

Material for sequencing was PBMCs. The clonotype comes from a man in his fifties in good health and CMV-seropositive.

The CDR3 spells CAISAKGVTEAFF. CDR3 coding DNA: TGTGCCATCAGTGCCAAGGGGGTCACTGAAGCTTTCTTT. The J gene is TRBJ1-1, the V gene TRBV10-3; D possibly corresponds to TRBD1 (6 bases). Trimming took off 4 bases at V and 4 bases at J, with 10 bases between the two ends. The CDR3 covers 13 residues. Germline-derived CDR1 and CDR2 are ENHRY and SYGVKD.